What follows describes a single T cell receptor (beta chain). This clone is a singleton in its sample. Its antigen target is currently unknown. No much larger clone is present one base from it, and per-base qualities are unavailable. Each collaborating institution followed its own protocols to collect whole blood in K2EDTA tubes. For TCRbeta analysis, collaborators shipped samples as frozen whole blood, isolated PBMCs, or DNA extracted from either of those sample types. This entry comes from a study of blood T cell repertoires in COVID-19 (TCRdb year 2020). In terms of the full investigation: Samples from collaborators originated in the United States, Italy and Spain and spanned both the acute and convalescent phases of COVID-19. The material from the prospective study consisted of cDNA or gDNA derived from T cells, B-cell-depleted T cells, or PBMCs. The dataset comprised deeply sampled blood TCRbeta repertoires from subjects exposed to, actively infected with, or recovered from COVID-19. The repertoires were made available in a free public database intended to serve as a resource for research on the immune response to SARS-CoV-2. HLA class I and class II types, where available, came from metadata supplied by the sample provider rather than from assay-based typing. Nearly every sample came with metadata listing a de-identified subject ID, COVID-19 status, age in years and sex. Samples came from the ongoing ImmuneRACE study (first 160 participants) plus 1,254 subjects from 6 global collaborators.

Broader findings and caveats from the paper: The amount of clinical and demographic metadata varied by source and participant and was provided uncurated.

V is pared back by 0 bases and J by 10 bases, with 9 bases lying between the germline termini. The CDR3 starts with the cysteine, ends with the phenylalanine, and has 13 residues. Just the 39-base CDR3 DNA is kept, in frame starting at base 1. The germline V gene (reference sequence) specifies LGHDT as CDR1 and YNNKEL as CDR2. TCRbeta CDR3 regions were amplified from genomic DNA by means of the immunoSEQ Assay, a bias-controlled multiplex PCR. Turning to the authors' computational methods: Within the assay, amplification of reference gene primers was used to estimate how many nucleated cells each sample contained. To quantify the absolute abundance of each unique TCRbeta CDR3 rearrangement, sequence reads were collapsed and filtered. For each sample, productive Simpson clonality was calculated as the square root of Simpson's diversity index across productive rearrangements. TCRdb obtained this table from immuneACCESS and retained in-frame rearrangements with V and J assigned. These tables miss some clones; where compared with another copy, unresolved V genes account for less than half of the shortfall, and the remainder is unexplained. Clonal size and the V and J genes are those of that table, whereas D and trimming came from the DNA. The sample table lists some 170,000 clones, 65% to 80% of them with a count of one. The top ten clonotypes cover around 8.1% of the sample.

The specimen sequenced was peripheral blood. The chain is made from TRBV3-1 (or the pseudogene TRBV3-2) and TRBJ1-4; a tentative D match to TRBD1 spans 6 bases. This clonotype originated in a man between 60 and 75 years old with acute or convalescent COVID-19. The CDR3 amino acid sequence is: CASSQEGARKLFF. The bases are TGTGCCAGCAGCCAAGAGGGGGCGCGAAAACTGTTTTTT.